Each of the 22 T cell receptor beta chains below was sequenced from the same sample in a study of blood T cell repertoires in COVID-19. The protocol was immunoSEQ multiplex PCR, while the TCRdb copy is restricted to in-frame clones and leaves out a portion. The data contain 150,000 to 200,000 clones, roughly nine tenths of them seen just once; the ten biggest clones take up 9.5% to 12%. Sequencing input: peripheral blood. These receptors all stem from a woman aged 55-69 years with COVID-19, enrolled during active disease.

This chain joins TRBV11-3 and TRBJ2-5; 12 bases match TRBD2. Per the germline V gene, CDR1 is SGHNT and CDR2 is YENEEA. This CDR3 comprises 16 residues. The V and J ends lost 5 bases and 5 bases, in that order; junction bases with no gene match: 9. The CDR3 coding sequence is TGTGCCAGCAGCAATCGACTAGCGGGAGCATATGAGACCCAGTACTTC. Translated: CASSNRLAGAYETQYF.

The CDR3 is CASSPTGVGQPQHF. The CDR3 nucleotides read TGCGCCAGCAGCCCGACAGGGGTGGGCCAGCCCCAGCATTTT. V is TRBV5-1 and J is TRBJ1-5, with TRBD1 matching over 8 bases. The CDR3 runs 14 residues. The germline V gene has CDR1 SGHRS and CDR2 YFSETQ. V was pared by 4 bases and J by 7 bases, with 7 bases of the junction left unmatched.

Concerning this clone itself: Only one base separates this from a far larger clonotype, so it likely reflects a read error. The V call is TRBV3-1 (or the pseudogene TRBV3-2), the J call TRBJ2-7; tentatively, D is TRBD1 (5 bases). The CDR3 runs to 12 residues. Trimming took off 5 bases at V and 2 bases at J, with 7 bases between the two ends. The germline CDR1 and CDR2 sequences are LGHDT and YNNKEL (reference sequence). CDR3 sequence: CASSMTAYEQYF. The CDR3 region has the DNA TGTGCCAGCAGCATGACAGCCTACGAGCAGTACTTC.

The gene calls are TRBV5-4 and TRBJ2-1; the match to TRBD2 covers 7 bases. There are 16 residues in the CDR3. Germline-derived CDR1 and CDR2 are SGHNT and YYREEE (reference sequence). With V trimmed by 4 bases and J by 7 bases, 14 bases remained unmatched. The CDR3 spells CASSLISPAGRNEQFF. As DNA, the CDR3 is TGTGCCAGCAGCCTTATCTCGCCAGCGGGACGGAATGAGCAGTTCTTC.

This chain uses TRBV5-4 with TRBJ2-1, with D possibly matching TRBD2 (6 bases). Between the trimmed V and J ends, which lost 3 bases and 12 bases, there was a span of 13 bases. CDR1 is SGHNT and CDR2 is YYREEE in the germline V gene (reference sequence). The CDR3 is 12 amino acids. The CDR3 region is CASSWDRGGQFF. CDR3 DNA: TGTGCCAGCAGCTGGGACCGGGGAGGGCAGTTCTTC.

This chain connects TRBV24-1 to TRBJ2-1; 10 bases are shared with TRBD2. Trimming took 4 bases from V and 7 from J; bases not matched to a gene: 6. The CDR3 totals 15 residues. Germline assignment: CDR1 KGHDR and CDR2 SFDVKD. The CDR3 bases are TGTGCCACCAGTGACGTAGCGGGAGGCTCAAATGAGCAGTTCTTC. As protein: CATSDVAGGSNEQFF.

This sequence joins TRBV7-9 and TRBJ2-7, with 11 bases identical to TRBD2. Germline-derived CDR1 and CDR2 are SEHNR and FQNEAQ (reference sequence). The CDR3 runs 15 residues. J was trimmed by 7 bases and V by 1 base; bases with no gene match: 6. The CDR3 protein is CASSLELAGEWEQYF. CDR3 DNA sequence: TGTGCCAGCAGCTTAGAACTAGCGGGAGAGTGGGAGCAGTACTTC. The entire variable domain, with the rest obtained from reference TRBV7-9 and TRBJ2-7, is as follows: DTGVSQNPRHKITKRGQNVTFRCDPISEHNRLYWYRQTLGQGPEFLTYFQNEAQLEKSRLLSDRFSAERPKGSFSTLEIQRTEQGDSAMYLCASSLELAGEWEQYFGPGTRLTVT.

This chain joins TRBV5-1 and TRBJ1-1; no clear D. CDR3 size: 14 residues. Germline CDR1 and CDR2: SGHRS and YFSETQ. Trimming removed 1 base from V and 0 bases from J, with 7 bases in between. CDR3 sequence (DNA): TGCGCCAGCAGCTTGAACTTGATGAACACTGAAGCTTTCTTT. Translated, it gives CASSLNLMNTEAFF.

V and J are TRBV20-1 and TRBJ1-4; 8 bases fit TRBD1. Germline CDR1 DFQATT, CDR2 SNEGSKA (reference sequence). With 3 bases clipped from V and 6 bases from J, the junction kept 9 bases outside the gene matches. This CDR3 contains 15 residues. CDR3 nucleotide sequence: TGCAGTGCTAGTAATACAGGGGGAAATGATGAAAAACTGTTTTTT. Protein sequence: CSASNTGGNDEKLFF.

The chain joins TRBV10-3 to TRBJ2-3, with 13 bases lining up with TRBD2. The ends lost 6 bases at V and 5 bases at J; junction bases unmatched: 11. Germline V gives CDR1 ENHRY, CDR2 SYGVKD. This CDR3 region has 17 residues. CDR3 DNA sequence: TGTGCCATCAGCCCCGGACTAGCGGGAGCTGAAGGAGATACGCAGTATTTT. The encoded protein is CAISPGLAGAEGDTQYF.

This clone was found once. The CDR3 is CASLDNLNTEAFF. CDR3 nucleotide sequence: TGTGCCAGCCTGGACAACCTGAACACTGAAGCTTTCTTT. V is TRBV27 and J is TRBJ1-1; maybe TRBD1 (5 bases). The CDR3 length is 13 residues. The germline CDR1 and CDR2 sequences are MNHEY and SMNVEV (reference sequence). Trimming shortened V by 8 bases and J by 0 bases, and 10 bases separated the two germline ends.

In DNA, the CDR3 is TGTGCCAGCAGTACCGGGACTCCAACTGGCCCAGATACGCAGTATTTT. Translating gives CASSTGTPTGPDTQYF. The V gene is TRBV6-2 or TRBV6-3, the J gene TRBJ2-3, with D possibly TRBD2 on 6 matching bases. CDR3 size: 16 residues. The germline CDR1 and CDR2 sequences are MNHEY and SVGEGT. V shed 5 bases and J shed 4 bases, with 19 bases lying between them.

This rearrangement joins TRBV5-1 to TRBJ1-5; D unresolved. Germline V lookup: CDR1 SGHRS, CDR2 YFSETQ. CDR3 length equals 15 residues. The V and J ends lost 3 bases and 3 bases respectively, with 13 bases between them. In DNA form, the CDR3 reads TGCGCCAGCAGCTCTGCCGGTAGTGTCAATCAGCCCCAGCATTTT. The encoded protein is CASSSAGSVNQPQHF.

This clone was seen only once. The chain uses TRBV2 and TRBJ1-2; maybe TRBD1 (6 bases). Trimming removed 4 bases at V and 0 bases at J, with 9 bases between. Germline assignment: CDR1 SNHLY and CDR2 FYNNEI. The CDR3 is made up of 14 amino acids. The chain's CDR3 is CASSGTAPNYGYTF. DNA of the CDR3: TGTGCCAGCAGTGGGACAGCTCCTAACTATGGCTACACCTTC.

In nucleotides, the CDR3 is TGTGCTAGTGGTTTGGTACTCCTGAAGCAGCAGGCCTCCCCTACATCCTACGAGCAGTACTTC. Protein sequence: CASGLVLLKQQASPTSYEQYF. This rearrangement joins TRBV12-5 to TRBJ2-7; D not resolved. CDR3 length equals 21 residues. Per germline, CDR1 LGHNT and CDR2 FRNRAP. V was cut by 0 bases and J by 1 base, with 28 bases left in between.

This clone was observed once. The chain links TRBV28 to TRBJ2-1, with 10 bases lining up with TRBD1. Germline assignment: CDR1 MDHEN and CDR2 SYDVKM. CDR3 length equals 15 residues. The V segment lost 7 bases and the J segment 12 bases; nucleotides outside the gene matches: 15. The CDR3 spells CASNYAGTGATGQFF. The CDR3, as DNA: TGTGCCAGCAACTACGCCGGGACAGGGGCAACCGGGCAGTTCTTC.

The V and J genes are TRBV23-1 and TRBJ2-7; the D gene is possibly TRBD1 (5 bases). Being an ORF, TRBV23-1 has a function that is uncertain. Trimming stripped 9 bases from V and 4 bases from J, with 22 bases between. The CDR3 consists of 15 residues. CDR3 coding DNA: TGCGCCAGTCACCATAGCTCAGGGATATTATACGAGCAGTACTTC. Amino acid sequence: CASHHSSGILYEQYF.

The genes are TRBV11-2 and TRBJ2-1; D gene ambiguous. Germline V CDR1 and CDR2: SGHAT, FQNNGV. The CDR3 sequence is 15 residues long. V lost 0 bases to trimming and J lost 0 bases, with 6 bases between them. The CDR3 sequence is CASSLDLSSYNEQFF. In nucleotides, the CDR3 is TGTGCCAGCAGCTTAGATCTGAGCTCCTACAATGAGCAGTTCTTC. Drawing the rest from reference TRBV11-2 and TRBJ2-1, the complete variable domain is EAGVAQSPRYKIIEKRQSVAFWCNPISGHATLYWYQQILGQGPKLLIQFQNNGVVDDSQLPKDRFSAERLKGVDSTLKIQPAKLEDSAVYLCASSLDLSSYNEQFFGPGTRLTVL.

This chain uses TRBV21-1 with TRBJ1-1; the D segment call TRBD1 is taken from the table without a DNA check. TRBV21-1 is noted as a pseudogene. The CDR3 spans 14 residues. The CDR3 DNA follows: TGTGCCAGCAACCCACTTGACAGGAGTAGAAAAGCTTTCTTT. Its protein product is CASNPLDRSRKAFF.

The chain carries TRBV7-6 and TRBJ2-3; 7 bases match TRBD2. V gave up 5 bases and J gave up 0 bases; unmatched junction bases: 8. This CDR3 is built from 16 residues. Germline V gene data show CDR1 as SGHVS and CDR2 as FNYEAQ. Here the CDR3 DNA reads TGTGCCAGCAGCGGGGGGGTAGCGGATAGCACAGATACGCAGTATTTT. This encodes CASSGGVADSTDTQYF.

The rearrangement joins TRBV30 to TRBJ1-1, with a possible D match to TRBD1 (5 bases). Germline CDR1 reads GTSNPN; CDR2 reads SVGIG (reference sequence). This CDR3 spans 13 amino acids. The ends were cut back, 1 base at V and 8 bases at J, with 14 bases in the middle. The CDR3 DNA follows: TGTGCCTGGAGTGGCAGACAGTTACACGAAGCTTTCTTT. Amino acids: CAWSGRQLHEAFF. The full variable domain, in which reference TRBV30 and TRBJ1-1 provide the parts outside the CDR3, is SQTIHQWPATLVQPVGSPLSLECTVEGTSNPNLYWYRQAAGRGLQLLFYSVGIGQISSEVPQNLSASRPQDRQFILSSKKLLLSDSGFYLCAWSGRQLHEAFFGQGTRLTVV.

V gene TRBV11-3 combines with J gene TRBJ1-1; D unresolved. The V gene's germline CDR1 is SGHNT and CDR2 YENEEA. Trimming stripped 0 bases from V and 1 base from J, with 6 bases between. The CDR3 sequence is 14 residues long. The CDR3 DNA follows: TGTGCCAGCAGCTTAGATCCCTCGAACACTGAAGCTTTCTTT. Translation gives CASSLDPSNTEAFF.